The text below deals with one T cell receptor beta chain. The sample originates from a study of blood T cell repertoires in COVID-19. Study-level information: There were acute and convalescent COVID-19 samples, and they came from the United States, Italy and Spain. Sample material is recorded as cDNA or gDNA derived from T cells, B-cell-depleted T cells, or PBMCs.

With 7 bases clipped from V and 4 bases from J, the junction kept 8 bases outside the gene matches. In germline, CDR1 is SQVTM, CDR2 ANQGSEA. This CDR3 is built from 14 residues. The assay was immunoSEQ multiplex PCR, and TCRdb's table has in-frame clones only and misses some. Of around 460,000 clones in the sample, approximately 90% were seen once. This TCR came from a man aged 18 to 35 with COVID-19, enrolled during active disease. Specimen: peripheral blood. The V gene is TRBV29-1, the J gene TRBJ2-2; TRBD1 aligns across 8 bases. CDR3 in amino acids: CSAWTGRGTGELFF. The CDR3 DNA follows: TGCAGCGCGTGGACAGGGCGGGGCACCGGGGAGCTGTTTTTT.